The entry below describes one T cell receptor beta chain. This specimen belongs to a study of shared T cell receptors in the human thymus. V was clipped by 2 bases and J by 4 bases; unmatched bases: 8. The germline V gene encodes CDR1 SGHTA and CDR2 FQGNSA. The length of the CDR3 is 15 residues. Clones were sequenced by immunoSEQ multiplex PCR, and TCRdb holds only the in-frame ones, with some missing. Of tens of thousands of clones listed, nearly 95% are singletons. This receptor was obtained from a human donor. Source material: thymocytes. J is TRBJ2-7 and V is TRBV7-2, with 7 nucleotides matching TRBD1. As DNA, the CDR3 is TGTGCCAGCAGCTTACGGGACAGATATCGGTACGAGCAGTACTTC. It yields the protein CASSLRDRYRYEQYF.